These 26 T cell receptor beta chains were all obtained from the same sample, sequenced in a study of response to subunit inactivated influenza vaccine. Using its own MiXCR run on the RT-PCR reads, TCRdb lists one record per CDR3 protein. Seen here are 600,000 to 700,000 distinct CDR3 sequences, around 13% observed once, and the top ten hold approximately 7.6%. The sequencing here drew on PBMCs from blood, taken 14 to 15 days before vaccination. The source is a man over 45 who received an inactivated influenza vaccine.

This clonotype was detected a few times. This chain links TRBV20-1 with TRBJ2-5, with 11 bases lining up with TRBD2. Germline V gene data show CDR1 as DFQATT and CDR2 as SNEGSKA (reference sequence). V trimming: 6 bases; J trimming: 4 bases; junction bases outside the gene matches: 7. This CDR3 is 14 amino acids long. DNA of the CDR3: TGCAGTGCGACTAGCGGGGAGCTGGGAGAGACCCAGTACTTC. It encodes CSATSGELGETQYF.

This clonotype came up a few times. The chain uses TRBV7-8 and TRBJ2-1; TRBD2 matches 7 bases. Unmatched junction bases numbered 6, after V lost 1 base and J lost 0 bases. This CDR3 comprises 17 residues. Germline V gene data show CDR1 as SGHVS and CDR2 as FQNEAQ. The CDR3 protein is CASSLVAGVPSYNEQFF. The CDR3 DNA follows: TGTGCCAGCAGCTTAGTTGCGGGGGTGCCCTCCTACAATGAGCAGTTCTTC. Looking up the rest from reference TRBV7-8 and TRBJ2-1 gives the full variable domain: GAGVSQSPRYKVAKRGQDVALRCDPISGHVSLFWYQQALGQGPEFLTYFQNEAQLDKSGLPSDRFFAERPEGSVSTLKIQRTQQEDSAVYLCASSLVAGVPSYNEQFFGPGTRLTVL.

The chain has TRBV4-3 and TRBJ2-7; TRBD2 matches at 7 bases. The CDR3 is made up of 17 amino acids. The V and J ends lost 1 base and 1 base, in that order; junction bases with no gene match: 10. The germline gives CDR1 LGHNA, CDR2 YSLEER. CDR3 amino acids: CASSQVMTGLISYEQYF. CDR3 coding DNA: TGCGCCAGCAGCCAAGTTATGACGGGACTAATATCCTACGAGCAGTACTTC.

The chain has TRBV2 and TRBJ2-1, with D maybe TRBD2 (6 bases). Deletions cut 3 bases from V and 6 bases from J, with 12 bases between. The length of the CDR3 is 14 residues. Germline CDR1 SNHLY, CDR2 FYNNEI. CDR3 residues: CASSDSRGGNEQFF. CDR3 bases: TGTGCCAGCAGTGATAGTAGGGGAGGCAATGAGCAGTTCTTC.

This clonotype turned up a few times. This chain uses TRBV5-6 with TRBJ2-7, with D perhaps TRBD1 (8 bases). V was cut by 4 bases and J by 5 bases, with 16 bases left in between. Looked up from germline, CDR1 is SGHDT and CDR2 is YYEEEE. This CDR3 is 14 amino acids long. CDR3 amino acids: CASSRHRGGHEQYF. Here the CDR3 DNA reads TGTGCCAGCAGCCGTCACAGGGGGGGCCACGAGCAGTACTTC. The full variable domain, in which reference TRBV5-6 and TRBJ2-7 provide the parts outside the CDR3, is DAGVTQSPTHLIKTRGQQVTLRCSPKSGHDTVSWYQQALGQGPQFIFQYYEEEERQRGNFPDRFSGHQFPNYSSELNVNALLLGDSALYLCASSRHRGGHEQYFGPGTRLTVT.

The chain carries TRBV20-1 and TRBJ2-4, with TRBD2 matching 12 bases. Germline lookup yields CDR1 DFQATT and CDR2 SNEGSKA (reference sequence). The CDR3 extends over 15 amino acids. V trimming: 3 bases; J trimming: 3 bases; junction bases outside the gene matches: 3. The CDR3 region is CSASPSGRGKNIQYF. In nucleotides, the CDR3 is TGCAGTGCTAGTCCTAGCGGGAGGGGCAAAAACATTCAGTACTTC.

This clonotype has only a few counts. The CDR3 region has the DNA TGTGCCAGCAGCCTAGGGACGGAGAGTAATTCACCCCTCCACTTT. It is translated as CASSLGTESNSPLHF. The chain couples TRBV7-6 to TRBJ1-6, with a weak D call TRBD1 (5 bases). The CDR3 covers 15 residues. V was cut by 5 bases and J by 6 bases, with 14 bases left in between. Germline CDR1 and CDR2: SGHVS and FNYEAQ.

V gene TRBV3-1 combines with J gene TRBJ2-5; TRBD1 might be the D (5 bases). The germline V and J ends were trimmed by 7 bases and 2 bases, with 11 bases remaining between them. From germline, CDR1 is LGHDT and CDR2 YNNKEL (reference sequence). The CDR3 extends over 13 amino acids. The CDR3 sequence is CASKKGQQETQYF. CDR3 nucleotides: TGTGCCAGCAAAAAGGGGCAGCAAGAGACCCAGTACTTC.

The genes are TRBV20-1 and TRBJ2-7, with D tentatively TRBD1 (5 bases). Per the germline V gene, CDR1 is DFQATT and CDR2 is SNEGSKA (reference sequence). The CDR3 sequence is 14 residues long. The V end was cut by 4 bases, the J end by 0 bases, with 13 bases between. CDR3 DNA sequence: TGCAGTGCTAACGGACATCGGAGCTCCTACGAGCAGTACTTC. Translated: CSANGHRSSYEQYF.

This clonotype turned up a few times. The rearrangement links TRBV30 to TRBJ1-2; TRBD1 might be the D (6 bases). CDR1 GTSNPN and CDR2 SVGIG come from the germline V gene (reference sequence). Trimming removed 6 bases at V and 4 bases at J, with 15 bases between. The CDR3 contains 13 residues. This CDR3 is CACIIDRTYGYTF. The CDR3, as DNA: TGTGCCTGTATTATAGACAGGACCTATGGCTACACCTTC.

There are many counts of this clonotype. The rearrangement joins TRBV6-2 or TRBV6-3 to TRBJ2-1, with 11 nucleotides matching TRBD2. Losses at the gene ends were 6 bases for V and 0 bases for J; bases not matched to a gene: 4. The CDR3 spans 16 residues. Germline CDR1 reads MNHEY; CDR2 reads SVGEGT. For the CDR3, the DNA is TGTGCCAGCAGGAGACTAGCGGGGAGCTCCTACAATGAGCAGTTCTTC. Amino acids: CASRRLAGSSYNEQFF.

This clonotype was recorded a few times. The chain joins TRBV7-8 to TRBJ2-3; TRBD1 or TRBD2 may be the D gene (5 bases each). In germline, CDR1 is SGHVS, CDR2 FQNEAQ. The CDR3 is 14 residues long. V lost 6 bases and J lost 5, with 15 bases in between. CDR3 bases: TGTGCCAGCAGTTCCGATGGGGGTATAGATACGCAGTATTTT. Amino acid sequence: CASSSDGGIDTQYF. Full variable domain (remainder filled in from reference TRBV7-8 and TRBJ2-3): GAGVSQSPRYKVAKRGQDVALRCDPISGHVSLFWYQQALGQGPEFLTYFQNEAQLDKSGLPSDRFFAERPEGSVSTLKIQRTQQEDSAVYLCASSSDGGIDTQYFGPGTRLTVL.

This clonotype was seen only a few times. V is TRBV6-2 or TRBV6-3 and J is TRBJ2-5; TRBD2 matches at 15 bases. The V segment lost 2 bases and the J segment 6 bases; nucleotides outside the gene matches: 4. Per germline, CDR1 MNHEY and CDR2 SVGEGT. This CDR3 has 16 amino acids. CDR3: CASSYGLAGGLQTQYF. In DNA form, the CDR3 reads TGTGCCAGCAGTTACGGACTAGCGGGGGGGCTCCAGACCCAGTACTTC.

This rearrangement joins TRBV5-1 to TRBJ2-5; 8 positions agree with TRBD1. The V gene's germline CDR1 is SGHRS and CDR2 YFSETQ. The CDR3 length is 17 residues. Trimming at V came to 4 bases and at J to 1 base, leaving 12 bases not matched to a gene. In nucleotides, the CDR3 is TGCGCCAGCAGCCTGGGAGGCAGGGGGCCTTCCCAAGAGACCCAGTACTTC. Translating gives CASSLGGRGPSQETQYF.

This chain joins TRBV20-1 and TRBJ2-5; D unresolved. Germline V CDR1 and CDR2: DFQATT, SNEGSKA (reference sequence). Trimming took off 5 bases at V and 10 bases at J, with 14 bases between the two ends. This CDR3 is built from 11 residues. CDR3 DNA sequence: TGCAGTGCTCGCTTCTTACGCGACCAGTACTTC. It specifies CSARFLRDQYF.

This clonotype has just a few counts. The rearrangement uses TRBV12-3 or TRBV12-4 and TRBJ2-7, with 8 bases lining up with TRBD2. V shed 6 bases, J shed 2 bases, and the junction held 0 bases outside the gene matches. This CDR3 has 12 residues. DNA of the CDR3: TGTGCCAGCAGGCGGGAGGCCTACGAGCAGTACTTC. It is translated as CASRREAYEQYF.

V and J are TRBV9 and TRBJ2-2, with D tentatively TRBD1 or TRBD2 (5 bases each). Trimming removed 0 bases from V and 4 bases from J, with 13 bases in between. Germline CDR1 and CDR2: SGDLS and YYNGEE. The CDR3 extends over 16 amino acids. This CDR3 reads CASSVEHVGVTGELFF. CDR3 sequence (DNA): TGTGCCAGCAGCGTAGAACATGTGGGGGTCACCGGGGAGCTGTTTTTT.

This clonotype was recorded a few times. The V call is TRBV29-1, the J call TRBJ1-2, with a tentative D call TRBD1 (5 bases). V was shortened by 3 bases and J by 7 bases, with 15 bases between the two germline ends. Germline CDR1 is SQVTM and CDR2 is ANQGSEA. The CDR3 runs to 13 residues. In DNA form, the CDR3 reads TGCAGCGTTGATCGGGACTCCGGCTCTGGCTACACCTTC. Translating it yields CSVDRDSGSGYTF.

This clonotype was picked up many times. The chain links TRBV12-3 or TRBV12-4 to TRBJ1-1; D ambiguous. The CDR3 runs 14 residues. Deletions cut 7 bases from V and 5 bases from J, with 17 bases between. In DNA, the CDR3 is TGTGCCAGCACCTTCCCGGGCCAATGGACTGAAGCTTTCTTT. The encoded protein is CASTFPGQWTEAFF.

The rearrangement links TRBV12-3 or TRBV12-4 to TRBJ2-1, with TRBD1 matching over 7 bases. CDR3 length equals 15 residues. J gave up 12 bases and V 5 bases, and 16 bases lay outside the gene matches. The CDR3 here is CASSTQGIQGWGQFF. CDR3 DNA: TGTGCCAGCAGTACACAGGGGATCCAGGGATGGGGGCAGTTCTTC.

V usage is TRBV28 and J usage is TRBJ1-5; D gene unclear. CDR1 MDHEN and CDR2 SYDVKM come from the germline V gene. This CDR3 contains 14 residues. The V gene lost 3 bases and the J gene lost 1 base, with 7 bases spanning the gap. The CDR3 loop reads CASSFPRSNQPQHF. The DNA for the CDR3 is TGTGCCAGCAGTTTCCCACGGAGCAATCAGCCCCAGCATTTT.

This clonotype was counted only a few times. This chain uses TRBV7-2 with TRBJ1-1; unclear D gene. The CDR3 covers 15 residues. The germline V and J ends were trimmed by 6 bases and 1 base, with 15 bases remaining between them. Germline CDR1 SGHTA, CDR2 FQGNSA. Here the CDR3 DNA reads TGTGCCAGCAGATCCAGTCCCGGCCGGAACACTGAAGCTTTCTTT. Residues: CASRSSPGRNTEAFF.

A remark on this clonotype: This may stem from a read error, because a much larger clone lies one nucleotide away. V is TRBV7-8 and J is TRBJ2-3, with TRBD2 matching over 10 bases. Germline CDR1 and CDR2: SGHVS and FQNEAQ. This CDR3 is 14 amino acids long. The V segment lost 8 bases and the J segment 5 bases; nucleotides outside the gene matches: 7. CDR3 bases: TGTGCCAGCTGCACCCGACTAGCGGGAGATACGCAGTATTTT. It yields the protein CASCTRLAGDTQYF.

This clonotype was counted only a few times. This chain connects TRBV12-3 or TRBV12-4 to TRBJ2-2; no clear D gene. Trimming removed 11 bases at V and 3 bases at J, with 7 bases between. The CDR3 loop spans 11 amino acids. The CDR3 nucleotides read TGTGCCTACGAGTACACCGGGGAGCTGTTTTTT. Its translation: CAYEYTGELFF.

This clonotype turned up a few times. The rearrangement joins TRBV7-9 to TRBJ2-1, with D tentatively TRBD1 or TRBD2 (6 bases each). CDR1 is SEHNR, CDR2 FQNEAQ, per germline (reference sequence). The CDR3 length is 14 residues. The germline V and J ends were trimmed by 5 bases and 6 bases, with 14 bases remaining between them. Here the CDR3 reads CASSPIGGGNEQFF. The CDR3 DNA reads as TGTGCCAGCAGCCCTATTGGAGGGGGCAATGAGCAGTTCTTC.

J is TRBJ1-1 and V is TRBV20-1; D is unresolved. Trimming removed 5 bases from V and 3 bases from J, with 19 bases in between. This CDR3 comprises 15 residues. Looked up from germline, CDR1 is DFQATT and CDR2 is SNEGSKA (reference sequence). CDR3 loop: CSAPFTWGGDTEAFF. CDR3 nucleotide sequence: TGCAGTGCTCCCTTTACCTGGGGTGGGGACACTGAAGCTTTCTTT.